This passage covers 9 T cell receptor beta chains from one sample sequenced in a study of blood T cell repertoires in COVID-19. The assay was immunoSEQ multiplex PCR, and TCRdb's table has in-frame clones only and misses some. The sample gives more than 40,000 clones, approximately 85% of which show up once; 14% is in the top ten. Sequencing was done on a sample of peripheral blood. These receptors came from a human donor with acute or convalescent COVID-19. The donor label of this sample is uncertain.

This clone was detected many times. In DNA form, the CDR3 reads TGTGCCACCAGTGGGGACAACTCCTACGAGCAGTACTTC. It encodes CATSGDNSYEQYF. The V and J genes are TRBV24-1 and TRBJ2-7; a possible D gene is TRBD1 (6 bases). Germline assignment: CDR1 KGHDR and CDR2 SFDVKD. The CDR3 is made up of 13 amino acids. V was pared by 5 bases and J by 0 bases, with 7 bases between.

This chain uses TRBV19 with TRBJ1-5; 10 nucleotides align to TRBD1. CDR1 is LNHDA, CDR2 SQIVND, per germline (reference sequence). CDR3 size: 16 residues. V shed 5 bases, J shed 4 bases, and the junction held 8 bases outside the gene matches. DNA for the CDR3: TGTGCCAGTAGTTCGAGGGACAGGGGAACAAATCAGCCCCAGCATTTT. It translates to CASSSRDRGTNQPQHF.

The chain links TRBV27 to TRBJ1-2; 7 nucleotides line up with TRBD1. J gave up 7 bases and V 3 bases, and 11 bases lay outside the gene matches. In germline, CDR1 is MNHEY, CDR2 SMNVEV (reference sequence). The CDR3 has 15 residues. The DNA for the CDR3 is TGTGCCAGCAGTTTTCTCAGCACCGGGACAGTTGGCTACACCTTC. This encodes CASSFLSTGTVGYTF.

This clone occurred a few times. This chain connects TRBV15 to TRBJ1-4, with unresolved D. This CDR3 is built from 13 residues. In germline, CDR1 is LNHNV, CDR2 YYDKDF (reference sequence). V was cut by 1 base and J by 7 bases, with 7 bases left in between. As DNA, the CDR3 is TGTGCCACCAGCAGAGGTCACATTGAAAAACTGTTTTTT. Amino acids: CATSRGHIEKLFF.

This clone showed up just once. The rearrangement joins TRBV7-2 to TRBJ2-2; TRBD2 matches 7 bases. The V gene's germline CDR1 is SGHTA and CDR2 FQGNSA. Unmatched junction bases numbered 4, after V lost 2 bases and J lost 4 bases. CDR3 length: 15 amino acids. Written as DNA, the CDR3 is TGTGCCAGCAGCTTAAAAGCGGGGCGCACCGGGGAGCTGTTTTTT. Its protein is CASSLKAGRTGELFF.

The rearrangement joins TRBV18 to TRBJ1-6, with TRBD1 as a possible D gene (6 bases). The germline CDR1 and CDR2 sequences are KGHSH and LQKENI. The V end lost 2 bases, the J end lost 10 bases, and 18 bases lay between the germline ends. The length of the CDR3 is 16 residues. For the CDR3, the DNA is TGTGCCAGCTCACCATACGACAGGACCTTGTGGTCACCCCTCCACTTT. Encoded protein: CASSPYDRTLWSPLHF.

The chain links TRBV27 to TRBJ1-2; D unresolved. CDR1 is MNHEY, CDR2 SMNVEV, per germline (reference sequence). V lost 2 bases, J lost 2 bases, and 6 bases lay in between. The CDR3 covers 13 residues. Here the CDR3 DNA reads TGTGCCAGCAGTTTAACGGGGAACTATGGCTACACCTTC. Protein sequence: CASSLTGNYGYTF.

The V and J genes are TRBV6-5 and TRBJ2-2, with TRBD1 matching 7 bases. The CDR3 contains 15 residues. Germline CDR1 MNHEY, CDR2 SVGAGI. V lost 10 bases to trimming and J lost 0 bases; unmatched junction nucleotides: 8. This chain's CDR3 is CATLSGTANTGELFF. The CDR3 coding sequence is TGTGCCACTTTATCCGGGACAGCGAACACCGGGGAGCTGTTTTTT.

CDR3 protein: CAWSRGGNYGYTF. CDR3 DNA: TGTGCCTGGAGTCGGGGTGGGAACTATGGCTACACCTTC. The chain links TRBV30 to TRBJ1-2, with no clear D. Germline CDR1 GTSNPN, CDR2 SVGIG (reference sequence). Trimming took 2 bases from V and 2 from J, leaving 9 bases between them. This CDR3 spans 13 amino acids.